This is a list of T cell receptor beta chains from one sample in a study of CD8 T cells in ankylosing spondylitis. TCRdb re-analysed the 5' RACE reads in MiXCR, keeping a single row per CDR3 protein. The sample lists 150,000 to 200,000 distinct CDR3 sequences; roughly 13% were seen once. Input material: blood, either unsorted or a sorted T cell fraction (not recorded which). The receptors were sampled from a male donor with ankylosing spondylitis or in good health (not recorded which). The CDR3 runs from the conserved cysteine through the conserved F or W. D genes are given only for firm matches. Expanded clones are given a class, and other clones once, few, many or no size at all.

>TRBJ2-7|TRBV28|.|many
CASSFRLLEQYF
TGTGCCAGCAGTTTCCGGCTTCTAGAGCAGTACTTC
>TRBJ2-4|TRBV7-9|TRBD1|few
CASSPPGQGASKNIQYF
TGTGCCAGCAGCCCGCCGGGACAGGGGGCATCCAAAAACATTCAGTACTTC
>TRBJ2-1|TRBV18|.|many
CASSPSDSSYNEQFF
TGTGCCAGCTCACCCTCGGACAGCTCCTACAATGAGCAGTTCTTC
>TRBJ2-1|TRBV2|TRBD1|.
CASGQGGNEQFF
TGTGCCAGCGGACAGGGGGGGAATGAGCAGTTCTTC
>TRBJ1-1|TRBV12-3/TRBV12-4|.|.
CASSLFNRGTEAFF
TGTGCCAGCAGTTTATTCAACCGGGGGACTGAAGCTTTCTTT
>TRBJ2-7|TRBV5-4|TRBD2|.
CASSSGLAGSYEQYF
TGTGCCAGCAGCTCCGGACTAGCGGGGTCCTACGAGCAGTACTTC
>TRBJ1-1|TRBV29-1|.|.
CSARDGQGNTEAFF
TGCAGCGCCCGGGACGGCCAGGGGAACACTGAAGCTTTCTTT
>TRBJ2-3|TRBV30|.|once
CAWSFSGGASDTQYF
TGTGCCTGGAGCTTTAGTGGGGGGGCCTCGGATACGCAGTATTTT
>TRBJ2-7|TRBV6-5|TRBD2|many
CASSYSGGSSYEQYF
TGTGCCAGCAGTTACTCCGGCGGGAGCTCCTACGAGCAGTACTTC
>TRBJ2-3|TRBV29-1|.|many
CSVVGDTQYF
TGCAGCGTTGTCGGGGATACGCAGTATTTT
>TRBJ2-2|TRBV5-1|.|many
CASSPGDLNTGELFF
TGCGCCAGCAGCCCAGGGGACTTGAACACCGGGGAGCTGTTTTTT
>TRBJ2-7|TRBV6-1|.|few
CASSPTGLYEQYF
TGTGCCAGTTCACCCACGGGCCTCTACGAGCAGTACTTC
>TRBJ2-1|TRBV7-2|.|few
CASSLAGANNEQFF
TGTGCCAGCAGCTTAGCGGGGGCAAACAATGAGCAGTTCTTC
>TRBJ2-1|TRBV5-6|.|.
CASSYNLDGSYNEQFF
TGTGCCAGCAGCTATAACCTCGACGGCTCCTACAATGAGCAGTTCTTC
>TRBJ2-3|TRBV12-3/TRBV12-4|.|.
CASSLVGGPTDTQYF
TGTGCCAGCAGTTTAGTGGGGGGCCCCACAGATACGCAGTATTTT
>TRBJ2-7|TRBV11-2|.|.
CASSLDTESYEQYF
TGTGCCAGCAGCTTAGATACTGAGTCCTACGAGCAGTACTTC
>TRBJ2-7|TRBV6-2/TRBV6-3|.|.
CASLGSLYEQYF
TGTGCCAGCCTGGGCAGCCTCTACGAGCAGTACTTC
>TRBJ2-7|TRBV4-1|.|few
CASSQEPRSSYEQYF
TGCGCCAGCAGCCAAGAGCCCCGGAGCTCCTACGAGCAGTACTTC
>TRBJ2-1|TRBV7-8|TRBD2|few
CASSSSGGEVYNEQFF
TGTGCCAGCAGCTCCTCCGGGGGGGAGGTATACAATGAGCAGTTCTTC
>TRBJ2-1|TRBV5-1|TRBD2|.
CASSLGLGGDNEQFF
TGCGCCAGCAGCTTGGGCCTCGGGGGGGACAATGAGCAGTTCTTC
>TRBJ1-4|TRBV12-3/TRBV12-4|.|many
CASSLFQGTGKLFF
TGTGCCAGCAGTTTATTCCAGGGCACGGGAAAACTGTTTTTT
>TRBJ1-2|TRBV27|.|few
CASSFGEKNYGYTF
TGTGCCAGCAGTTTCGGGGAAAAAAACTATGGCTACACCTTC
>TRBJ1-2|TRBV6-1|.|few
CASSPRGGLYGYTF
TGTGCCAGCAGTCCTCGGGGGGGTCTCTATGGCTACACCTTC
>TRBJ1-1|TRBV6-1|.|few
CASTRAENTEAFF
TGTGCCAGCACCCGAGCTGAAAACACTGAAGCTTTCTTT
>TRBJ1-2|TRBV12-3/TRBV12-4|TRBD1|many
CASSSGQGAAGYTF
TGTGCCAGCAGTTCCGGACAGGGGGCAGCTGGCTACACCTTC
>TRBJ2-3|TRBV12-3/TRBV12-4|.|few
CASSLYGAFFPPDTQYF
TGTGCCAGCAGCCTATATGGGGCCTTTTTTCCTCCAGATACGCAGTATTTT
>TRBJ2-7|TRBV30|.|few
CAWKERSSYEQYF
TGTGCCTGGAAGGAGAGGAGCTCCTACGAGCAGTACTTC
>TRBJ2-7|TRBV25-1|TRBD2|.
CASSGTIYEQYF
TGTGCCAGCAGCGGGACTATCTACGAGCAGTACTTC
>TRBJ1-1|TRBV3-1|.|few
CASSPVGEVSEAFF
TGTGCCAGCAGCCCCGTCGGGGAAGTCTCTGAAGCTTTCTTT
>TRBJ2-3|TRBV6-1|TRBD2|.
CASSLAGRDTDTQYF
TGTGCCAGCAGTCTAGCGGGGAGGGACACAGATACGCAGTATTTT
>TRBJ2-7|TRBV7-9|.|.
CASSRAGPPYEQYF
TGTGCCAGCAGCCGGGCGGGCCCTCCCTACGAGCAGTACTTC
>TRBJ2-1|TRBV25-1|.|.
CASSIVGGQFF
TGTGCCAGCAGTATCGTTGGGGGGCAGTTCTTC
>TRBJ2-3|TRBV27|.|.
CASSLGVSEAQDTQYF
TGTGCCAGCAGTTTAGGAGTATCAGAAGCACAAGATACGCAGTATTTT
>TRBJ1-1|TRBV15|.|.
CATSRDGNTEAFF
TGTGCCACCAGCAGAGATGGGAACACTGAAGCTTTCTTT
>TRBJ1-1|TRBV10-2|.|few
CASSESGLNTEAFF
TGCGCCAGCAGTGAGTCGGGCCTTAACACTGAAGCTTTCTTT
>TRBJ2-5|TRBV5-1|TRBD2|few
CASSGGLAQETQYF
TGCGCCAGCAGCGGGGGACTAGCCCAGGAGACCCAGTACTTC
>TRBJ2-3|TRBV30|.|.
CAWSVQGFGPDTQYF
TGTGCCTGGAGTGTACAGGGATTTGGGCCAGATACGCAGTATTTT
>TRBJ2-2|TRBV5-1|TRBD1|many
CASSLDRDRVTGELFF
TGCGCCAGCAGCTTGGACCGGGACAGGGTTACCGGGGAGCTGTTTTTT
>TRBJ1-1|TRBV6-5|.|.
CASSYWNKDTEAFF
TGTGCCAGCAGTTACTGGAATAAGGACACTGAAGCTTTCTTT
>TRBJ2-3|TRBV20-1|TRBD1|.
CSALDRDRGQGDTQYF
TGCAGTGCGCTAGACCGGGACAGGGGGCAAGGGGATACGCAGTATTTT
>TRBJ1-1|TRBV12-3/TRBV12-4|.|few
CASSFRPGPGTEAFF
TGTGCCAGCAGTTTCCGGCCCGGGCCGGGCACTGAAGCTTTCTTT
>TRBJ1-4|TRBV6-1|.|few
CASSPGGGNEKLFF
TGTGCCAGCAGCCCCGGGGGGGGTAATGAAAAACTGTTTTTT
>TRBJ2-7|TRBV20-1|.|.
CSALVQDIEQYF
TGCAGTGCCCTAGTCCAGGATATCGAGCAGTACTTC
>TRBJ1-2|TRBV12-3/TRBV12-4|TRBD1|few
CASTRGREGYTF
TGTGCCAGCACCAGGGGGAGGGAAGGCTACACCTTC
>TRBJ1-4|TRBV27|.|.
CASKAAGQDEKLFF
TGTGCCAGCAAGGCGGCAGGGCAGGATGAAAAACTGTTTTTT
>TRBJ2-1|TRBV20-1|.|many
CSARFVNEQFF
TGCAGTGCTAGGTTCGTGAATGAGCAGTTCTTC
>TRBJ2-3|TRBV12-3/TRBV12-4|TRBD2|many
CASSFPLAGGIFTDTQYF
TGTGCCAGCAGTTTCCCGCTAGCGGGGGGGATCTTCACAGATACGCAGTATTTT
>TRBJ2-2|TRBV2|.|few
CAQGGDTGELFF
TGTGCCCAGGGGGGCGACACCGGGGAGCTGTTTTTT
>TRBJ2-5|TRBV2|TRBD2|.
CASTSTSGSQETQYF
TGTGCCAGCACCTCGACTAGCGGGAGTCAAGAGACCCAGTACTTC
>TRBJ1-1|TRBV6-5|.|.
CASSYSKLGANTEAFF
TGTGCCAGCAGTTACTCGAAGCTGGGGGCAAACACTGAAGCTTTCTTT
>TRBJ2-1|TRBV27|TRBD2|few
CASSISGAGINEQFF
TGTGCCAGCAGTATTAGCGGGGCCGGAATCAATGAGCAGTTCTTC
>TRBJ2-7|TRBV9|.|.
CASSAGLRGEYEQYF
TGTGCCAGCAGCGCCGGCCTCAGGGGAGAATACGAGCAGTACTTC
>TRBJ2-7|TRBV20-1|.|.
CSARPLGSNEQYF
TGCAGTGCTAGACCACTGGGGAGCAACGAGCAGTACTTC
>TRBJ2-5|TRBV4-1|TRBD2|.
CASSQQIAGGPGETQYF
TGCGCCAGCAGCCAACAAATAGCGGGAGGGCCGGGAGAGACCCAGTACTTC